The clone carrying this TCR beta chain has a handful of counts. TCRdb re-called the 5' RACE reads through MiXCR, storing one row per CDR3 protein. This table has about 53,000 distinct CDR3 sequences, about 25% appearing once. Germline V gene lookup returns CDR1 SGHRS and CDR2 YFSETQ. The CDR3 has 12 residues. Trimming cost V 1 base and J 7 bases, with 7 bases left between them. The rearrangement joins TRBV5-1 to TRBJ2-3; D is perhaps TRBD2 (5 bases). The sample was tumor-infiltrating naive CD4+ T cells sorted from the breast tumor. Stated subset: naive CD4+ T cells, CD4+CD45RA+CD25-. The sequence came from a female donor with breast cancer. CDR3 in DNA: TGCGCCAGCAGCTTGAGCGGAAATACGCAGTATTTT. Translated, it gives CASSLSGNTQYF.